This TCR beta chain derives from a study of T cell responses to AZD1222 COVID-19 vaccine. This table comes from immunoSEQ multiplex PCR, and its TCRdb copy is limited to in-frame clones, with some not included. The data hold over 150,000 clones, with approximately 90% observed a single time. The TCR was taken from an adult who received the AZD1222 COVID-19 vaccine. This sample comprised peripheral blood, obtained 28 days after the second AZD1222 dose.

The DNA of the CDR3 is TGTGCCAGCAGTTTATCTCTAAAGTCCACCGGGGAGCTGTTTTTT. Encoded protein: CASSLSLKSTGELFF. The chain uses TRBV27 and TRBJ2-2, with no clear D. The CDR3 covers 15 residues. Trimming stripped 0 bases from V and 4 bases from J, with 9 bases between. Per germline, CDR1 MNHEY and CDR2 SMNVEV (reference sequence).